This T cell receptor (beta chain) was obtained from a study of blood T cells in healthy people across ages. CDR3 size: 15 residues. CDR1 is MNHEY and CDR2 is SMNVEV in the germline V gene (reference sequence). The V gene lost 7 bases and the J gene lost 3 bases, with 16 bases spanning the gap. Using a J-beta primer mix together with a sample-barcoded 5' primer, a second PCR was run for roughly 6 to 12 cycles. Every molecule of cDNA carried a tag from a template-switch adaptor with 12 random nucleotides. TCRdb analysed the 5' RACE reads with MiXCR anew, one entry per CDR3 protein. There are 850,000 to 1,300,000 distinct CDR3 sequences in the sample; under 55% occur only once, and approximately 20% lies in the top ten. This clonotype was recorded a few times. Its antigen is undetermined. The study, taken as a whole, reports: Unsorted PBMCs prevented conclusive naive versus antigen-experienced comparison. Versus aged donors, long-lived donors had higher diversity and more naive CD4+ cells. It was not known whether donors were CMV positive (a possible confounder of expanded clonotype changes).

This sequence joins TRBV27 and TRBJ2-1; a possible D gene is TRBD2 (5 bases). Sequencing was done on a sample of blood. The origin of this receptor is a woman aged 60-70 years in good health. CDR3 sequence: CASIRRGQNYNEQFF. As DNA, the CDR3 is TGTGCCAGCATCCGTCGCGGGCAAAACTACAATGAGCAGTTCTTC.